This T cell receptor beta chain derives from a study of blood T cell repertoires in COVID-19. In germline, CDR1 is SGHDT, CDR2 YYEEEE. The CDR3 runs 14 residues. The V and J ends lost 0 bases and 4 bases, in that order; junction bases with no gene match: 3. Assay: immunoSEQ multiplex PCR; the TCRdb copy retains only in-frame clones and omits some. The table includes approximately 200,000 clones, about 91% detected once. The sequenced sample consisted of peripheral blood. This sequence joins TRBV5-6 and TRBJ1-2, with 7 bases that match TRBD1. The receptor comes from a woman younger than 45 with acute or convalescent COVID-19. CDR3 coding DNA: TGTGCCAGCAGCTTGGAGGGACAGCTCTATGGCTACACCTTC. This encodes CASSLEGQLYGYTF.